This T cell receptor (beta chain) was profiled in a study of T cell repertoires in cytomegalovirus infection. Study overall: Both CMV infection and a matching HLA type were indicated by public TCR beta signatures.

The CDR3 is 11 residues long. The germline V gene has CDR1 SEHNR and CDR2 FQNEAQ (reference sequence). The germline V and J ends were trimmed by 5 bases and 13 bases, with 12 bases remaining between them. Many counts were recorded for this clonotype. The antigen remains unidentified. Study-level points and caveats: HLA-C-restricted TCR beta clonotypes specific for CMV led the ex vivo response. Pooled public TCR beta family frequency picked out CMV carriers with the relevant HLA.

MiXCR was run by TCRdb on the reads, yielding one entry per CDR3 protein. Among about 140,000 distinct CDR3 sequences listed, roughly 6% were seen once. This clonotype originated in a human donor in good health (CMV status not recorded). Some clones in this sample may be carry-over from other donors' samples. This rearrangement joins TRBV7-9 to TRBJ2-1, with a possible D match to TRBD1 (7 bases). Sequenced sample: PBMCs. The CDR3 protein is CASSGQGGQFF. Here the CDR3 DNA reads TGTGCCAGCAGCGGTCAGGGGGGCCAGTTCTTC.